Listed below are T cell receptor beta chains from one sample, sequenced in a study of human T cells and chemical hapten exposure. TCRdb used MiXCR to reprocess the RACE reads, holding one entry per CDR3 protein. The sample yields more than 100,000 distinct CDR3 sequences, roughly 15% seen once. Here the sequenced sample was whole blood, taken in connection with sensitization to the hapten diphenylcyclopropenone (DPC). The receptors here all came from a man aged 18 to 30 with alopecia areata. Some clones in this sample may be carry-over from other donors' samples. Both conserved end residues are part of each CDR3. The D gene is left open where the match is weak. Where a row states a size, it is once, few, many or the class of an expanded clone; other rows omit it.

cdr3_nt: TGTGCCAGCAGCCCCGAAATAGGGGGCTATGGCTACACCTTC
cdr3_aa: CASSPEIGGYGYTF
clone_size: few
j_call: TRBJ1-2
v_call: TRBV6-1
d_call: NA

cdr3_nt: TGTGCCAGCAGCCGGGACAGGTCCTACAATGAGCAGTTCTTC
cdr3_aa: CASSRDRSYNEQFF
clone_size: NA
j_call: TRBJ2-1
v_call: TRBV6-5
d_call: TRBD1

cdr3_nt: TGTGCCAGCTTTCGAGGGAACATTCAGTACTTC
cdr3_aa: CASFRGNIQYF
clone_size: NA
j_call: TRBJ2-4
v_call: TRBV2
d_call: NA

cdr3_nt: TGTGCCAGCTCACCACAGGGGGGATACCAAGAGACCCAGTACTTC
cdr3_aa: CASSPQGGYQETQYF
clone_size: NA
j_call: TRBJ2-5
v_call: TRBV18
d_call: NA

cdr3_nt: TGTGCCAGCAGCTCACCCCCGGGACAGGGGCCTGAAGCTTTCTTT
cdr3_aa: CASSSPPGQGPEAFF
clone_size: NA
j_call: TRBJ1-1
v_call: TRBV11-2
d_call: TRBD1

cdr3_nt: TGTGCCAGCAGTTATCAAGGGGGAATCGAGCAGTACTTC
cdr3_aa: CASSYQGGIEQYF
clone_size: NA
j_call: TRBJ2-7
v_call: TRBV6-2/TRBV6-3
d_call: NA

cdr3_nt: TGTGCCAGCAGCCCACTACAGGGTCAACGGCGAAGCACCGGGGAGCTGTTTTTT
cdr3_aa: CASSPLQGQRRSTGELFF
clone_size: few
j_call: TRBJ2-2
v_call: TRBV7-9
d_call: NA

cdr3_nt: TGCAGTGCCCATCCCGGGACAGGGGTTAGGAATGAGCAGTTCTTC
cdr3_aa: CSAHPGTGVRNEQFF
clone_size: NA
j_call: TRBJ2-1
v_call: TRBV20-1
d_call: TRBD1

cdr3_nt: TGTGCCAGCAGCTTGGGAGGGGACAGTCGCAATGAGCAGTTCTTC
cdr3_aa: CASSLGGDSRNEQFF
clone_size: few
j_call: TRBJ2-1
v_call: TRBV5-4
d_call: TRBD1

cdr3_nt: TGCGCCAGCAGCCAAGGGACAGACCCACAAGAGACCCAGTACTTC
cdr3_aa: CASSQGTDPQETQYF
clone_size: NA
j_call: TRBJ2-5
v_call: TRBV4-3
d_call: NA

cdr3_nt: TGCGCCAGCAGTGGGACAGGGAAGTTAGGCAATCAGCCCCAGCATTTT
cdr3_aa: CASSGTGKLGNQPQHF
clone_size: few
j_call: TRBJ1-5
v_call: TRBV4-1
d_call: TRBD1

cdr3_nt: TGTGCCAGCAGCTTAAGGACAAACGAACCCGAAAAACTGTTTTTT
cdr3_aa: CASSLRTNEPEKLFF
clone_size: NA
j_call: TRBJ1-4
v_call: TRBV7-8
d_call: NA

cdr3_nt: TGTGCCAGCAGTCGCGGACAGGGGGCCCTGGTAACTGGTCAGCCCCAGCATTTT
cdr3_aa: CASSRGQGALVTGQPQHF
clone_size: few
j_call: TRBJ1-5
v_call: TRBV6-5
d_call: TRBD1

cdr3_nt: TGTGCCAGCAGTTCCTTTTCGTGGAAGGGGAATAATGAGCAGTTCTTC
cdr3_aa: CASSSFSWKGNNEQFF
clone_size: few
j_call: TRBJ2-1
v_call: TRBV28
d_call: NA

cdr3_nt: TGTGCCAGCAGCTACACAGCAAGCTCCTACAATGAGCAGTTCTTC
cdr3_aa: CASSYTASSYNEQFF
clone_size: NA
j_call: TRBJ2-1
v_call: TRBV7-6
d_call: NA

cdr3_nt: TGTGCCAGCAGTGAATGGCACAGGGGGCGCCTAACAGATACGCAGTATTTT
cdr3_aa: CASSEWHRGRLTDTQYF
clone_size: NA
j_call: TRBJ2-3
v_call: TRBV6-1
d_call: TRBD1

cdr3_nt: TGTGCCATCAGTGCCGGTGGGACAGGGTTTGCTTCACCCCTCCACTTT
cdr3_aa: CAISAGGTGFASPLHF
clone_size: few
j_call: TRBJ1-6
v_call: TRBV10-3
d_call: TRBD1

cdr3_nt: TGTGCCAGCAGCCAACCTGGACTAGCGGGGGGCCCGCCGTACTTC
cdr3_aa: CASSQPGLAGGPPYF
clone_size: NA
j_call: TRBJ2-5
v_call: TRBV7-2
d_call: TRBD2

cdr3_nt: TGTGCCAGCAGTTCCCGGGACAGCTTCAATGAGCAGTTCTTC
cdr3_aa: CASSSRDSFNEQFF
clone_size: few
j_call: TRBJ2-1
v_call: TRBV6-5
d_call: TRBD1

cdr3_nt: TGTGCCAGTAGTATAGTCTACAGGAACACTGAAGCTTTCTTT
cdr3_aa: CASSIVYRNTEAFF
clone_size: NA
j_call: TRBJ1-1
v_call: TRBV19
d_call: NA

cdr3_nt: TGTGCCAGCAGCCAAGATATAGGACAGGGAATAAACACTGAAGCTTTCTTT
cdr3_aa: CASSQDIGQGINTEAFF
clone_size: NA
j_call: TRBJ1-1
v_call: TRBV3-1
d_call: TRBD1

cdr3_nt: TGTGCCAGCTCACCACCGGGACAGGGGGCGCTCGGCTATGGCTACACCTTC
cdr3_aa: CASSPPGQGALGYGYTF
clone_size: many
j_call: TRBJ1-2
v_call: TRBV18
d_call: TRBD1

cdr3_nt: TGCAGTGCTAAAATAAACACTGAAGCTTTCTTT
cdr3_aa: CSAKINTEAFF
clone_size: NA
j_call: TRBJ1-1
v_call: TRBV20-1
d_call: NA

cdr3_nt: TGTGCCAGCAGCTTAAAAGGAATAGCGGGCGCCCAGGGCGATGAGCAGTTCTTC
cdr3_aa: CASSLKGIAGAQGDEQFF
clone_size: many
j_call: TRBJ2-1
v_call: TRBV7-3
d_call: TRBD2

cdr3_nt: TGTGCCATCAGTGTGGACAGTCCGACCAAAAACATTCAGTACTTC
cdr3_aa: CAISVDSPTKNIQYF
clone_size: NA
j_call: TRBJ2-4
v_call: TRBV10-3
d_call: NA

cdr3_nt: TGTGCCAGCAGCTTAGCCGGGACGGGGATAGCCAAAAACATTCAGTACTTC
cdr3_aa: CASSLAGTGIAKNIQYF
clone_size: few
j_call: TRBJ2-4
v_call: TRBV7-2
d_call: NA

cdr3_nt: TGCAGTGCTAGAGATTTCGAGGGTACTGAAGCTTTCTTT
cdr3_aa: CSARDFEGTEAFF
clone_size: few
j_call: TRBJ1-1
v_call: TRBV20-1
d_call: NA

cdr3_nt: TGTGCCAGCAGCTTAGGTCGGGAACTTAAAGCTTTCTTT
cdr3_aa: CASSLGRELKAFF
clone_size: few
j_call: TRBJ1-1
v_call: TRBV7-2
d_call: NA

cdr3_nt: TGTGCCAGCAGCGCTAGCGGCCTTAAGCAGTTCTTC
cdr3_aa: CASSASGLKQFF
clone_size: few
j_call: TRBJ2-1
v_call: TRBV9
d_call: TRBD2

cdr3_nt: TGTGCCAGCTCGCGGGACAGCAATGAGCTGTTCTTC
cdr3_aa: CASSRDSNELFF
clone_size: NA
j_call: TRBJ2-1
v_call: TRBV18
d_call: NA

cdr3_nt: TGTGCCAGCAGCGTAGTCTTCGAATACACCGGGGAGCTGTTTTTT
cdr3_aa: CASSVVFEYTGELFF
clone_size: few
j_call: TRBJ2-2
v_call: TRBV9
d_call: NA

cdr3_nt: TGTGCCATCAGATCATCCATCCTCAGAGGGGGGTCGGCTGGCTACACCTTC
cdr3_aa: CAIRSSILRGGSAGYTF
clone_size: NA
j_call: TRBJ1-2
v_call: TRBV10-3
d_call: NA

cdr3_nt: TGTGCCAGCAGCTCGTGGGGGGCCTACAATGAGCAGTTCTTC
cdr3_aa: CASSSWGAYNEQFF
clone_size: once
j_call: TRBJ2-1
v_call: TRBV5-8
d_call: NA

cdr3_nt: TGTGCCATCAGTAACGGGGGCCTAAACAATGAGCAGTTCTTC
cdr3_aa: CAISNGGLNNEQFF
clone_size: many
j_call: TRBJ2-1
v_call: TRBV10-3
d_call: NA

cdr3_nt: TGTGCCAGCAGCTTAAGGGGAGAGCGGCCCCAGCATTTT
cdr3_aa: CASSLRGERPQHF
clone_size: few
j_call: TRBJ1-5
v_call: TRBV7-9
d_call: NA

cdr3_nt: TGTGCCAGCAGCCCGATGACGTGGACGGAAGCTGAAGCTTTCTTT
cdr3_aa: CASSPMTWTEAEAFF
clone_size: few
j_call: TRBJ1-1
v_call: TRBV7-9
d_call: NA

cdr3_nt: TGTGCCATCAGTGAGAGAGGGGCTAACTCCTATAATTCACCCCTCCACTTT
cdr3_aa: CAISERGANSYNSPLHF
clone_size: few
j_call: TRBJ1-6
v_call: TRBV10-3
d_call: NA

cdr3_nt: TGTGCCAGCAGTGGTGGGACAGGGATCCCCGGGGAGCTGTTTTTT
cdr3_aa: CASSGGTGIPGELFF
clone_size: NA
j_call: TRBJ2-2
v_call: TRBV9
d_call: TRBD1

cdr3_nt: TGCAGTGCTAAAGACAGTAGGAACACTGAAGCTTTCTTT
cdr3_aa: CSAKDSRNTEAFF
clone_size: few
j_call: TRBJ1-1
v_call: TRBV20-1
d_call: NA

cdr3_nt: TGCGCCAGCAGCGCCGGGACACCCACAGATACGCAGTATTTT
cdr3_aa: CASSAGTPTDTQYF
clone_size: few
j_call: TRBJ2-3
v_call: TRBV5-1
d_call: NA

cdr3_nt: TGTGCCAGCAGCTTAGCCGGATGGAGGAACACTGAAGCTTTCTTT
cdr3_aa: CASSLAGWRNTEAFF
clone_size: NA
j_call: TRBJ1-1
v_call: TRBV11-2
d_call: NA

cdr3_nt: TGTGCCAGCAGCGGACACATAAACACAGATACGCAGTATTTT
cdr3_aa: CASSGHINTDTQYF
clone_size: few
j_call: TRBJ2-3
v_call: TRBV9
d_call: NA

cdr3_nt: TGTGCCAGCAGCTCCCGACTCTTAGATACGCAGTATTTT
cdr3_aa: CASSSRLLDTQYF
clone_size: NA
j_call: TRBJ2-3
v_call: TRBV5-4
d_call: NA

cdr3_nt: TGCAGCGTCGGACAGGGTGAAGGGTTAAATCAGCCCCAGCATTTT
cdr3_aa: CSVGQGEGLNQPQHF
clone_size: NA
j_call: TRBJ1-5
v_call: TRBV29-1
d_call: TRBD1

cdr3_nt: TGTGCCAGCAGTTCCGGGGTCTACGAGCAGTACTTC
cdr3_aa: CASSSGVYEQYF
clone_size: few
j_call: TRBJ2-7
v_call: TRBV27
d_call: NA

cdr3_nt: TGTGCCAGCAGCTGGGGTGCAGTTCAAGAGACCCAGTACTTC
cdr3_aa: CASSWGAVQETQYF
clone_size: NA
j_call: TRBJ2-5
v_call: TRBV7-2
d_call: NA

cdr3_nt: TGTGCCAGCAGTTACGCAGCTGACTATGGCTACACCTTC
cdr3_aa: CASSYAADYGYTF
clone_size: NA
j_call: TRBJ1-2
v_call: TRBV6-5
d_call: NA

cdr3_nt: TGCGCCAGCAGCTTGGCCGGGGGGCCAGAGACCCAGTACTTC
cdr3_aa: CASSLAGGPETQYF
clone_size: many
j_call: TRBJ2-5
v_call: TRBV5-1
d_call: NA